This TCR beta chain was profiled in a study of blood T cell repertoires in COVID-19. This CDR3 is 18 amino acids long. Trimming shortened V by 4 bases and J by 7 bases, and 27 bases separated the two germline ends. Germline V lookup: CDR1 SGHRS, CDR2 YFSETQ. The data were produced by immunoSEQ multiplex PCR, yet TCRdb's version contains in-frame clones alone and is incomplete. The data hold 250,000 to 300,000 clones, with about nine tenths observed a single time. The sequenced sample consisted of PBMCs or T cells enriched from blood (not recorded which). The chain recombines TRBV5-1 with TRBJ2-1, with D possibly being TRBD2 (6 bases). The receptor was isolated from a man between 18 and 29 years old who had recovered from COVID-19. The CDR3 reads CASSPDSSGYTLINEQFF. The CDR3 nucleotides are TGCGCCAGCAGCCCTGATTCGAGCGGGTACACCCTTATAAATGAGCAGTTCTTC.